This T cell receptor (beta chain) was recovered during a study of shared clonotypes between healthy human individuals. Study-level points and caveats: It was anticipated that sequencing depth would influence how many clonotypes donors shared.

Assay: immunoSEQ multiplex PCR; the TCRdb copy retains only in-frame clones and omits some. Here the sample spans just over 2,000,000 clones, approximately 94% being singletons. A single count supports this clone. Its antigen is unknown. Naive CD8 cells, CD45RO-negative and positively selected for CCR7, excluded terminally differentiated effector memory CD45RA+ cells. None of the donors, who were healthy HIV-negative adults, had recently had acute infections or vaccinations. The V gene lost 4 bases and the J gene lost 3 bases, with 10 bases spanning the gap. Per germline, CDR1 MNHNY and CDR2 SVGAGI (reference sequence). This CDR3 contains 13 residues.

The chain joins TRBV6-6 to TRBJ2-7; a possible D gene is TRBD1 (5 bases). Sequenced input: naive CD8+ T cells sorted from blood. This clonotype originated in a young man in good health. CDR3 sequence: CASSFGRGYEQYF. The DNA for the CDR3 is TGTGCCAGCAGTTTCGGTAGGGGCTACGAGCAGTACTTC.